This entry lists 3 T cell receptor beta chains sequenced from one sample in a study of beta chain features in type 1 diabetes. The investigators reverse transcribed all of the isolated RNA, so they sequenced expressed TCRB transcripts. Assay used: immunoSEQ multiplex PCR; TCRdb lists only in-frame clones, some missing. The sample lists around 46,000 clones, approximately 40% seen once, with roughly 0.13% in the top ten. For these receptors, no antigen is known. Overall study findings and caveats: For Type 1 diabetes patients, all four CD4+ subsets carried TCRB CDR3s that were moderately but significantly shorter.

Specimen: stem cell memory CD4+ T cells from blood. The receptors stem from a man aged 30 to 39 with type 1 diabetes.

The chain carries TRBV28 and TRBJ2-7; possible D gene TRBD1, 5 bases. The CDR3 spans 16 residues. The germline V gene encodes CDR1 MDHEN and CDR2 SYDVKM. The V gene lost 3 bases and the J gene lost 0 bases, with 15 bases spanning the gap. The DNA of the CDR3 is TGTGCCAGCAGTTTGGGGCTCGTAGGCACCTCCTACGAGCAGTACTTC. Translation gives CASSLGLVGTSYEQYF.

This clone has only one observation. The CDR3 protein is CASSQGLVRGLPDTQYF. CDR3 nucleotides: TGTGCCAGCAGCCAAGGACTGGTTAGAGGGCTCCCAGATACGCAGTATTTT. This rearrangement joins TRBV5-4 to TRBJ2-3; the D gene is possibly TRBD2 (5 bases). The CDR3 contains 17 residues. Germline V CDR1 and CDR2: SGHNT, YYREEE (reference sequence). Trimming cost V 4 bases and J 4 bases, with 22 bases left between them.

This clone showed up just a few times. V and J are TRBV7-9 and TRBJ2-5; no definite D call. The V gene's germline CDR1 is SEHNR and CDR2 FQNEAQ (reference sequence). This CDR3 is 13 amino acids long. The V and J ends lost 3 bases and 1 base respectively, with 6 bases between them. CDR3 sequence: CASSFLAQETQYF. CDR3 DNA: TGTGCCAGCAGCTTCTTAGCCCAAGAGACCCAGTACTTC.